Below are 3 T cell receptor beta chains sequenced from a single sample in a study of response to subunit inactivated influenza vaccine. TCRdb fed the RT-PCR reads into MiXCR, producing one record per CDR3 protein. The top ten clones hold roughly 13% of a sample with 500,000 to 600,000 distinct CDR3 sequences, over 10% of them seen once. The source was PBMCs from blood, collected roughly 45 days after vaccination. The receptors here all came from a middle-aged man who received an inactivated influenza vaccine.

This clonotype came up many times. This chain uses TRBV7-2 with TRBJ2-3; D possibly corresponds to TRBD2 (6 bases). The CDR3 consists of 16 residues. Germline CDR1 and CDR2: SGHTA and FQGNSA. With 5 bases removed from V and 4 bases from J, the gap between germline ends came to 19 bases. The CDR3 reads CASSPTSTRGADTQYF. The DNA of the CDR3 is TGTGCCAGCAGCCCTACTAGCACGAGAGGAGCAGATACGCAGTATTTT.

The chain has TRBV12-3 or TRBV12-4 and TRBJ2-7, with 10 bases that match TRBD1. The J segment lost 7 bases and the V segment lost 7 bases, leaving 13 bases of the junction unmatched. The CDR3 consists of 15 residues. The CDR3 loop is CASTPFGDRGKEQYF. CDR3 bases: TGTGCCAGCACTCCCTTCGGGGACAGGGGAAAGGAGCAGTACTTC.

The chain couples TRBV7-8 to TRBJ1-5; 10 positions agree with TRBD1. The CDR3 is made up of 17 amino acids. Germline values: CDR1 SGHVS, CDR2 FQNEAQ. The J segment lost 6 bases and the V segment lost 1 base, leaving 9 bases of the junction unmatched. CDR3: CASSLDAWTGGSQPQHF. CDR3 coding DNA: TGTGCCAGCAGCTTAGACGCCTGGACAGGGGGAAGTCAGCCCCAGCATTTT.